Listed below are T cell receptor beta chains from one sample, sequenced in a study of cytomegalovirus exposure and HLA in healthy donors. TCRdb's table, derived via immunoSEQ multiplex PCR, lists solely in-frame clones and lacks some. This table has approximately 140,000 clones, about four fifths appearing once. Material: PBMCs. These receptors originate from a man younger than 45 in good health and CMV-seronegative. CDR3s include the opening cysteine and the closing phenylalanine or tryptophan. The order of the fields is clone size, J gene, V gene, CDR3 protein. Not every row has a clone size; where given, it reads once, few, many or a size class.

. | TRBJ2-3 | TRBV5-1 | CASSLQGLTDTQYF
. | TRBJ2-7 | TRBV30 | CAWRSGEGSASGRFYEQYF
. | TRBJ2-7 | TRBV18 | CASSPTGTSGEQYF
. | TRBJ2-7 | TRBV18 | CASSQGASYEQYF
. | TRBJ2-1 | TRBV5-8 | CASQSGYNEQFF
. | TRBJ2-2 | TRBV18 | CASSLRQADTGELFF
. | TRBJ2-5 | TRBV6-1 | CASSDMGLAGGETQYF
. | TRBJ2-7 | TRBV5-1 | CASSLGGTGSFEQYF
once | TRBJ1-1 | TRBV2 | CASSRGTGPEAFF
. | TRBJ1-1 | TRBV4-1 | CASSQEPRGTKAFF
. | TRBJ1-1 | TRBV2 | CASLNGQGFMNTEAFF
. | TRBJ1-1 | TRBV2 | CASSETGGNMNTEAFF
. | TRBJ2-7 | TRBV18 | CASSRTSGSYEQYF
. | TRBJ1-2 | TRBV9 | CASSVDEWDRENYGYTF
. | TRBJ1-1 | TRBV5-6 | CASSLGWGGNTEAFF
. | TRBJ1-2 | TRBV5-4 | CASSSGTSGGYTF
once | TRBJ1-3 | TRBV30 | CAWSVGPTGYGFPTIYF
. | TRBJ2-5 | TRBV15 | CATSRALAGQQTQYF
. | TRBJ2-6 | TRBV27 | CASSLSTGAGANVLTF
. | TRBJ1-5 | TRBV18 | CASSRGQNNQPQHF
few | TRBJ1-1 | TRBV5-1 | CASSSRDMAEAFF
. | TRBJ1-5 | TRBV7-6 | CASSPQEGSNQPQHF
. | TRBJ2-3 | TRBV5-1 | CASSFGTGGDTQYF
. | TRBJ1-2 | TRBV27 | CASSFLGTADGYTF
. | TRBJ2-1 | TRBV11-2 | CASSSFRGAGDNEQFF
. | TRBJ2-5 | TRBV7-9 | CASSLGAHTAQETQYF
. | TRBJ2-7 | TRBV29-1 | CSASERSSYEQYF
. | TRBJ1-1 | TRBV14 | CASSQLTFLNRHVNTEAFF
once | TRBJ2-7 | TRBV5-1 | CASRETGYSYEQYF
. | TRBJ1-3 | TRBV10-3 | CAISGGRGPYTQSGNTIYF
few | TRBJ2-1 | TRBV6-4 | CASSDSRTSGDYNEQFF
. | TRBJ1-2 | TRBV7-8 | CASSPQTGGNGYTF
. | TRBJ1-1 | TRBV7-9 | CASSHPGQEGTEAFF
. | TRBJ1-5 | TRBV4-1 | CASSQMGTGGWAGQPQHF
. | . | TRBV5-1 | CASSFGRGQSPYEQYF
. | TRBJ1-4 | TRBV4-1 | CASRREETATNEKLFF
. | TRBJ2-2 | TRBV6-1 | CASTRTSGDTGELFF
few | TRBJ1-5 | TRBV10-2 | CASSGDRFNQPQHF
. | TRBJ2-1 | TRBV19 | CASSRQVSSYNEQFF
. | TRBJ2-7 | TRBV27 | CASSPRTGYEQYF
. | TRBJ1-5 | TRBV6-5 | CASGSGQRRPQHF
. | TRBJ2-7 | TRBV5-1 | CASSFTSGSYEQYF
. | TRBJ1-5 | TRBV28 | CASSPLDQPQHF
. | TRBJ2-5 | TRBV5-1 | CASSLRTGRETQYF
. | TRBJ1-1 | TRBV27 | CASRRQGGGTEAFF
. | TRBJ2-1 | TRBV5-6 | CASSLPLAGVGPYNEQFF
once | TRBJ2-1 | TRBV28 | CASTWTSGSSYNEQFF
. | TRBJ1-6 | TRBV5-1 | CASSILTGGDSPLHF
. | TRBJ2-1 | TRBV13 | CASSLGGPRGRTYNEQFF
few | TRBJ1-3 | TRBV5-1 | CASSSTGGENTIYF
many | TRBJ1-5 | TRBV10-1 | CASRGDRVNNQPQHF
. | TRBJ1-2 | TRBV5-4 | CASSWNQPSIGDGYTF
once | TRBJ2-2 | TRBV6-6 | CASSYSTRGRAGELFF
. | TRBJ2-3 | TRBV9 | CASSGHTEASRLDTQYF
once | TRBJ2-1 | TRBV2 | CASSVREMGTGYNEQFF
few | TRBJ2-1 | TRBV27 | CASSLAGNEQFF
few | TRBJ2-7 | TRBV6-5 | CASSPPGGRSHEQYF
. | TRBJ2-7 | TRBV28 | CASSLYSGSSNEQYF
. | TRBJ1-1 | TRBV19 | CASSISGFRTEAFF